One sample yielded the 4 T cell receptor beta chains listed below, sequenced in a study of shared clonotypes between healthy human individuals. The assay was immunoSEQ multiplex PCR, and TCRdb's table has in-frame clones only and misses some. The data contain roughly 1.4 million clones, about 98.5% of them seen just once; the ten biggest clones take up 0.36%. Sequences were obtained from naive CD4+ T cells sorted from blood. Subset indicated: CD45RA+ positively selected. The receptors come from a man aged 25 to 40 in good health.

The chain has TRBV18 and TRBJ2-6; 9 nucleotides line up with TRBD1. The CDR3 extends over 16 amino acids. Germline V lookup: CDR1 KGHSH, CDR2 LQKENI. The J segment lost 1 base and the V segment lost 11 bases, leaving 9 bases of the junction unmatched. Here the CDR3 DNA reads TGTGCCGGGGCTACAGGGGGCGAGTCTGGGGCCAACGTCCTGACTTTC. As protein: CAGATGGESGANVLTF.

The CDR3 loop is CASSPVFGGSQETQYF. The CDR3 DNA sequence: TGTGCCAGCTCACCAGTTTTCGGCGGCAGCCAAGAGACCCAGTACTTC. This sequence joins TRBV18 and TRBJ2-5; D is undetermined. This CDR3 region has 16 residues. In germline, CDR1 is KGHSH, CDR2 LQKENI. The germline V and J ends were trimmed by 2 bases and 1 base, with 14 bases remaining between them.

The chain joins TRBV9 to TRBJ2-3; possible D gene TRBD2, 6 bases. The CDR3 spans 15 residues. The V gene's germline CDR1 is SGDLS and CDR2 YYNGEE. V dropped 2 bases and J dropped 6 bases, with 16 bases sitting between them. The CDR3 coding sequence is TGTGCCAGCAGCGTGCTTGAGGGAGGATTTGATACGCAGTATTTT. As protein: CASSVLEGGFDTQYF. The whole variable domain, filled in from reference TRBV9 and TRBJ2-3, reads DSGVTQTPKHLITATGQRVTLRCSPRSGDLSVYWYQQSLDQGLQFLIQYYNGEERAKGNILERFSAQQFPDLHSELNLSSLELGDSALYFCASSVLEGGFDTQYFGPGTRLTVL.

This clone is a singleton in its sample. The CDR3 nucleotides are TGTGCCAGCACCCGGGGGGGGACAGGGTATAGCAATCAGCCCCAGCATTTT. Residues: CASTRGGTGYSNQPQHF. This chain connects TRBV28 to TRBJ1-5, with 9 bases fitting TRBD1. Trimming removed 7 bases from V and 0 bases from J; junction bases left unmatched: 10. From germline, CDR1 is MDHEN and CDR2 SYDVKM. The length of the CDR3 is 17 residues.